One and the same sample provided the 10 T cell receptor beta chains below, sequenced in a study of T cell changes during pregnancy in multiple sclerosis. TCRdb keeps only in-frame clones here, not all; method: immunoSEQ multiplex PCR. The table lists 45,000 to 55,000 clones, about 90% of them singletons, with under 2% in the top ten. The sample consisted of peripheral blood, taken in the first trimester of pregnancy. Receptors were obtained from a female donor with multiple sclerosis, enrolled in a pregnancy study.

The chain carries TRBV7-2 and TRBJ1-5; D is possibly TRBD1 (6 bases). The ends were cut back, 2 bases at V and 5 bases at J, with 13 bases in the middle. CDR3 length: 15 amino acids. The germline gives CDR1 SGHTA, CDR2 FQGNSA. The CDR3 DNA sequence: TGTGCCAGCAGCTTAATGGGGGCGGAAGATCAGCCCCAGCATTTT. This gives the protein CASSLMGAEDQPQHF.

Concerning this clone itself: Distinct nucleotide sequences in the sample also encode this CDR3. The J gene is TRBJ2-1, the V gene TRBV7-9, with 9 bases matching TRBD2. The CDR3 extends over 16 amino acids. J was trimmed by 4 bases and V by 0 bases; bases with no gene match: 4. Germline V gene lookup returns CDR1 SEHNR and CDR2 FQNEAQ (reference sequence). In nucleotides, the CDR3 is TGTGCCAGCAGCTTAGCACTAGCGGGCGCTTACAATGAGCAGTTCTTC. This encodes CASSLALAGAYNEQFF. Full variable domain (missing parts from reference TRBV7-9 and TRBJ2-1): DTGVSQNPRHKITKRGQNVTFRCDPISEHNRLYWYRQTLGQGPEFLTYFQNEAQLEKSRLLSDRFSAERPKGSFSTLEIQRTEQGDSAMYLCASSLALAGAYNEQFFGPGTRLTVL.

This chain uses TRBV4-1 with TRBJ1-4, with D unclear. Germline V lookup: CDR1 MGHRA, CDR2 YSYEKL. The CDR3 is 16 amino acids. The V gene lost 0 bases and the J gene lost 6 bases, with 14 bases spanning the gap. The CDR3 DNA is TGCGCCAGCAGCCAAGATAGGGAGGAAGGGTATGAAAAACTGTTTTTT. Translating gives CASSQDREEGYEKLFF.

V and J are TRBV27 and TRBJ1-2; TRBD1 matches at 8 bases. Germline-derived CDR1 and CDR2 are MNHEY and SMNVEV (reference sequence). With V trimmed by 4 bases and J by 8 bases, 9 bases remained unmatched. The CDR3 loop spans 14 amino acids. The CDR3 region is CASSYRQGIAGYTF. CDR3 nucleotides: TGTGCCAGCAGTTACCGACAGGGGATTGCGGGCTACACCTTC.

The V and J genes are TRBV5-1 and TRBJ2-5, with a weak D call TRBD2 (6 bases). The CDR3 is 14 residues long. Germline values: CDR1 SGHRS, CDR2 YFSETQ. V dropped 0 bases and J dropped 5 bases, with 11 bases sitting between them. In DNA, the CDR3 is TGCGCCAGCAGCTTGGAGCGGGCTGAGGAGACCCAGTACTTC. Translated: CASSLERAEETQYF. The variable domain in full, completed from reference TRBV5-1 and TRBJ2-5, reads KAGVTQTPRYLIKTRGQQVTLSCSPISGHRSVSWYQQTPGQGLQFLFEYFSETQRNKGNFPGRFSGRQFSNSRSEMNVSTLELGDSALYLCASSLERAEETQYFGPGTRLLVL.

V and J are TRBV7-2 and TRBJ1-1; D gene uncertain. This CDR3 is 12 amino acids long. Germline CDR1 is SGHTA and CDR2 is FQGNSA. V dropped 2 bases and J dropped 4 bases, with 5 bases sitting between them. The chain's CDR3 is CASSLSVTEAFF. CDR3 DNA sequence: TGTGCCAGCAGCTTATCAGTCACTGAAGCTTTCTTT.

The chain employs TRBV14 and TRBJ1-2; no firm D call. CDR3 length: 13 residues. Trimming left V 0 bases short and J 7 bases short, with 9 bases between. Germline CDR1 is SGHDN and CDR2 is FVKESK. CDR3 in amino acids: CASSQDPGFGYTF. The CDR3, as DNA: TGTGCCAGCAGCCAAGATCCCGGGTTTGGCTACACCTTC.

Here the CDR3 reads CASSLTGEFTEAFF. The CDR3 nucleotides are TGTGCCAGCAGTTTGACAGGGGAATTCACTGAAGCTTTCTTT. The chain combines TRBV6-5 with TRBJ1-1; 8 bases map to TRBD1. The CDR3 consists of 14 residues. The germline V gene encodes CDR1 MNHEY and CDR2 SVGAGI. The V gene end was trimmed by 4 bases and the J gene end by 4 bases; junction bases not matched to a gene: 5.

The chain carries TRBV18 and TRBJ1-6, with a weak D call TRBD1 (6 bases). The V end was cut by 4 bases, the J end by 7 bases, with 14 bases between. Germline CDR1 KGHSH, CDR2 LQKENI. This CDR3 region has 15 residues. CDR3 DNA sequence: TGTGCCAGCTCACGGGGGGGCGGAACGAATTCACCCCTCCACTTT. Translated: CASSRGGGTNSPLHF. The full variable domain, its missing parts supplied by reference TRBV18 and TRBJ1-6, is NAGVMQNPRHLVRRRGQEARLRCSPMKGHSHVYWYRQLPEEGLKFMVYLQKENIIDESGMPKERFSAEFPKEGPSILRIQQVVRGDSAAYFCASSRGGGTNSPLHFGNGTRLTVT.

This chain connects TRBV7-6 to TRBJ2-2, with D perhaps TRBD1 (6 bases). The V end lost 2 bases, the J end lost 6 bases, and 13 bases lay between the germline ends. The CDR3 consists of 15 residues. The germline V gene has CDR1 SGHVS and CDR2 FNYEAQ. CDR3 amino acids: CASSLNRAGPGELFF. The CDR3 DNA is TGTGCCAGCAGCTTAAACAGGGCCGGGCCCGGGGAGCTGTTTTTT.